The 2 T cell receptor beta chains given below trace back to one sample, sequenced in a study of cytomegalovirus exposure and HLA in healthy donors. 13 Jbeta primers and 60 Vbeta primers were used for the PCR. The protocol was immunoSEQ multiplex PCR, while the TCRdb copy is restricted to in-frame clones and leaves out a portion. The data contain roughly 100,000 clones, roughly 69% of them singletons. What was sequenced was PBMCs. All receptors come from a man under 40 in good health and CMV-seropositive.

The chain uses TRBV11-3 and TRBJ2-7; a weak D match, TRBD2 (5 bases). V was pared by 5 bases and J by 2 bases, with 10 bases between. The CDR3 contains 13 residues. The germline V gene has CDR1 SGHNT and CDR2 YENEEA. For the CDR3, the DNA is TGTGCCAGCAGCCTGGACGGGACCTACGAGCAGTACTTC. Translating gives CASSLDGTYEQYF. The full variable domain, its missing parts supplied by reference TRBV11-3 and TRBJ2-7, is EAGVVQSPRYKIIEKKQPVAFWCNPISGHNTLYWYLQNLGQGPELLIRYENEEAVDDSQLPKDRFSAERLKGVDSTLKIQPAELGDSAVYLCASSLDGTYEQYFGPGTRLTVT.

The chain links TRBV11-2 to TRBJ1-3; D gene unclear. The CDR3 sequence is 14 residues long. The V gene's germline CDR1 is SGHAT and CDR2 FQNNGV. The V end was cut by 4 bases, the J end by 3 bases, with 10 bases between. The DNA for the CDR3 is TGTGCCAGCAGCTCGTGGGCTGGTGGAAACACCATATATTTT. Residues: CASSSWAGGNTIYF.